Below, 7 T cell receptor beta chains from the same sample are listed, as sequenced in a study of cytomegalovirus exposure and HLA in healthy donors (dated by TCRdb to about 2017). The library was made by the immunoSEQ multiplex PCR assay. For the multiplex PCR, a mixture combining 60 forward primers for TCR Vbeta segments and 13 reverse primers for TCR Jbeta segments was used. The source is immuneACCESS, and TCRdb retained only in-frame sequences with V and J called. Part of the clones is not carried over; for the studies checked, unresolved V genes explain less than half of this, and the remainder is unexplained. This sample lists roughly 200,000 clones; roughly 85% were detected once. Around 4.3% of the sample lies in the top ten. The sample consisted of PBMCs. The receptors were gathered from a woman under 40 in good health and CMV-seropositive.

This sequence joins TRBV7-8 and TRBJ2-1; 9 bases map to TRBD2. V shed 11 bases and J 0 bases; nucleotides not matched to a gene: 14. The CDR3 loop spans 17 amino acids. Germline CDR1 and CDR2: SGHVS and FQNEAQ. CDR3 sequence: CASKPGLASSSYNEQFF. The CDR3, as DNA: TGTGCCTCAAAGCCGGGACTAGCATCCAGCTCCTACAATGAGCAGTTCTTC.

V is TRBV27 and J is TRBJ1-3; D not resolved. The V gene lost 3 bases and the J gene lost 6 bases, with 15 bases spanning the gap. The CDR3 extends over 15 amino acids. Germline V gene sequence: CDR1 MNHEY, CDR2 SMNVEV (reference sequence). The CDR3 DNA follows: TGTGCCAGCAGTTTGCGGGGAAGCCTTCTAAACACCATATATTTT. This codes for CASSLRGSLLNTIYF.

This clone was seen a handful of times. The CDR3 is CSSQAGEAFF. CDR3 coding DNA: TGCAGCTCTCAGGCGGGTGAAGCTTTCTTT. The chain couples TRBV29-1 to TRBJ1-1; D gene uncertain. This CDR3 has 10 residues. Germline V gives CDR1 SQVTM, CDR2 ANQGSEA. With 8 bases removed from V and 7 bases from J, the gap between germline ends came to 11 bases.

The chain employs TRBV27 and TRBJ1-1; D ambiguous. Germline CDR1 and CDR2: MNHEY and SMNVEV (reference sequence). The CDR3 has 16 amino acids. V lost 7 bases, J lost 2 bases, and 20 bases lay in between. The CDR3 loop is CASTNNFNKPNTEAFF. In DNA form, the CDR3 reads TGTGCCAGCACCAATAATTTCAACAAACCAAACACTGAAGCTTTCTTT.

This clone was detected only once. The J gene is TRBJ1-4, the V gene TRBV15, with 9 bases aligning to TRBD1. The germline V gene has CDR1 LNHNV and CDR2 YYDKDF (reference sequence). There are 16 residues in the CDR3. The trim removed 6 bases at V and 2 bases at J, leaving 7 bases unmatched. The chain's CDR3 is CATREGQGRTNEKLFF. Here the CDR3 DNA reads TGTGCCACCAGGGAAGGACAGGGGAGGACTAATGAAAAACTGTTTTTT. The whole variable domain, remainder taken from reference TRBV15 and TRBJ1-4, is DAMVIQNPRYQVTQFGKPVTLSCSQTLNHNVMYWYQQKSSQAPKLLFHYYDKDFNNEADTPDNFQSRRPNTSFCFLDIRSPGLGDTAMYLCATREGQGRTNEKLFFGSGTQLSVL.

V and J are TRBV5-4 and TRBJ2-5; D uncertain. The V and J ends lost 0 bases and 3 bases respectively, with 6 bases between them. CDR3 size: 13 residues. In germline, CDR1 is SGHNT, CDR2 YYREEE (reference sequence). The CDR3 loop reads CASSLDTEETQYF. As DNA, the CDR3 is TGTGCCAGCAGCTTGGACACCGAAGAGACCCAGTACTTC.

The genes are TRBV25-1 and TRBJ2-3; the match to TRBD2 covers 7 bases. V shed 7 bases and J 5 bases; nucleotides not matched to a gene: 0. CDR3 length: 11 amino acids. CDR1 is MGHDK and CDR2 is SYGVNS in the germline V gene. The CDR3 is CASTGGDTQYF. CDR3 nucleotides: TGTGCCAGCACGGGGGGAGATACGCAGTATTTT.